These T cell receptor beta chains were read from a single sample in a study of CD8 T cells in Susac syndrome. TCRdb analysed the immunoSEQ multiplex PCR reads with MiXCR anew, one entry per CDR3 protein. The table records about 80,000 distinct CDR3 sequences, 94% of them present only once. Source material: CD8+ T cells from PBMCs. These TCRs come from a human donor with Susac syndrome. Each CDR3 is given with its conserved first and last residue. D genes are given only for firm matches. Size is stated for part of the rows, as once, few or many counts, or as a class when the clone is expanded.

v_gene	d_gene	abundance	j_gene	CDR3aa	CDR3nt
TRBV4-1	NA	NA	TRBJ2-2	CASSLIKGEAGELFF	TGCGCCAGCAGCCTCATAAAGGGTGAGGCCGGGGAGCTGTTTTTT
TRBV6-4	TRBD1	NA	TRBJ2-7	CASSDGETGEQYF	TGTGCCAGCAGTGACGGGGAGACAGGGGAACAGTACTTC
TRBV7-9	NA	NA	TRBJ1-5	CASSLSDAQPQHF	TGTGCCAGCAGCTTAAGTGACGCTCAGCCCCAGCATTTT
TRBV30	NA	NA	TRBJ2-1	CAWSVLGFSYNEQFF	TGTGCCTGGAGTGTACTTGGGTTTTCCTACAATGAGCAGTTCTTC
TRBV25-1	TRBD1	NA	TRBJ2-1	CASVHPGQGVNEQFF	TGTGCCAGCGTCCACCCGGGACAGGGGGTAAATGAGCAGTTCTTC
TRBV27	TRBD1	NA	TRBJ2-1	CASSVDRGLWNEQFF	TGTGCCAGCAGTGTGGACAGGGGGTTGTGGAATGAGCAGTTCTTC
TRBV27	TRBD2	few	TRBJ2-1	CASSLDRGAYNEQFF	TGTGCCAGCAGTTTAGATCGGGGGGCCTACAATGAGCAGTTCTTC
TRBV5-1	NA	NA	TRBJ2-7	CASSNNYEQYF	TGCGCCAGCAGCAACAACTACGAGCAGTACTTC
TRBV13	NA	NA	TRBJ2-1	CASNPSPRPDEQFF	TGTGCCAGCAACCCCTCACCTCGTCCCGATGAGCAGTTCTTC
TRBV7-9	NA	NA	TRBJ2-6	CASSSGTNVLTF	TGTGCCAGCAGCTCCGGGACCAACGTCCTGACTTTC
TRBV4-3	NA	NA	TRBJ2-7	CASSQEISESYEQYF	TGCGCCAGCAGCCAAGAGATTAGCGAGTCCTACGAGCAGTACTTC
TRBV29-1	TRBD2	NA	TRBJ2-3	CSVVTSGGSVTDTQYF	TGCAGCGTTGTAACTAGCGGGGGGTCCGTCACAGATACGCAGTATTTT
TRBV2	TRBD2	NA	TRBJ2-3	CASSGTSGSVPDTQYF	TGTGCCAGCAGTGGGACTAGCGGGAGTGTACCAGATACGCAGTATTTT
TRBV30	TRBD1	NA	TRBJ2-7	CAWSGEDRGSYEQYF	TGTGCCTGGAGCGGAGAGGACAGGGGCTCCTACGAGCAGTACTTC
TRBV7-2	TRBD1	NA	TRBJ2-5	CASSVGTGPQETQYF	TGTGCCAGCAGCGTGGGGACAGGGCCTCAAGAGACCCAGTACTTC
TRBV27	NA	NA	TRBJ1-1	CASSFGAGTEAFF	TGTGCCAGCAGTTTTGGGGCTGGGACTGAAGCTTTCTTT
TRBV13	TRBD1	NA	TRBJ2-7	CASSSPRQGSYEQYF	TGTGCCAGCAGCTCCCCCAGACAGGGATCCTACGAGCAGTACTTC
TRBV18	NA	once	TRBJ1-1	CASSPPLLDRSGAFF	TGTGCCAGCTCACCCCCTTTACTAGACAGGAGCGGAGCTTTCTTT
TRBV7-8	NA	NA	TRBJ2-1	CASSLALGAEQFF	TGTGCCAGCAGCTTAGCCTTGGGGGCTGAGCAGTTCTTC
TRBV24-1	TRBD2	NA	TRBJ2-1	CATSDLRLAGNNEQFF	TGTGCCACCAGTGATTTAAGACTAGCGGGTAACAATGAGCAGTTCTTC
TRBV23-1	NA	NA	TRBJ2-5	CASSQGRGIQETQYF	TGCGCCAGCAGTCAAGGCCGAGGGATCCAAGAGACCCAGTACTTC
TRBV6-5	NA	once	TRBJ2-6	CASSLSSSGANVLTF	TGTGCCAGCAGCCTATCAAGCTCTGGGGCCAACGTCCTGACTTTC
TRBV4-1	NA	NA	TRBJ2-3	CASRDRTASTDTQYF	TGCGCCAGCAGGGATAGGACAGCTAGCACAGATACGCAGTATTTT
TRBV13	NA	NA	TRBJ2-7	CASSSATTTYEQYF	TGTGCCAGCAGCTCTGCTACGACTACCTACGAGCAGTACTTC
TRBV30	NA	once	TRBJ1-1	CAWSYSTEAFF	TGTGCCTGGAGTTACAGCACTGAAGCTTTCTTT
TRBV6-5	NA	few	TRBJ2-3	CASSPSGGADTQYF	TGTGCCAGCAGTCCCTCTGGGGGAGCAGATACGCAGTATTTT
TRBV5-4	NA	NA	TRBJ2-1	CASSLTGADEQFF	TGTGCCAGCAGCTTGACGGGGGCTGATGAGCAGTTCTTC
TRBV28	TRBD1	NA	TRBJ2-7	CASSPDRGSYEQYF	TGTGCCAGCAGTCCGGACAGGGGGTCCTACGAGCAGTACTTC
TRBV2	TRBD1	NA	TRBJ1-4	CASRIFPGQGSEKLFF	TGTGCCAGCAGGATTTTCCCGGGACAGGGAAGTGAAAAACTGTTTTTT
TRBV30	NA	NA	TRBJ1-1	CAWSPLLGSEAFF	TGTGCCTGGAGTCCCCTATTGGGTTCTGAAGCTTTCTTT
TRBV11-1	TRBD2	NA	TRBJ2-7	CASSYGTSGGLYEQYF	TGTGCCAGCAGCTACGGGACTAGCGGGGGGCTTTACGAGCAGTACTTC
TRBV7-2	TRBD2	NA	TRBJ2-3	CASSPRTSGRVDSDTQYF	TGTGCCAGCAGCCCACGGACTAGCGGGAGGGTGGATTCAGATACGCAGTATTTT
TRBV4-3	NA	NA	TRBJ2-3	CASSQEDRTNVADTQYF	TGCGCCAGCAGCCAAGAAGACAGGACTAATGTGGCAGATACGCAGTATTTT
TRBV15	NA	once	TRBJ2-5	CATSRGTGSETQYF	TGTGCCACCAGCAGGGGAACAGGGTCAGAGACCCAGTACTTC
TRBV19	TRBD2	NA	TRBJ2-1	CASNLAGGAYNEQFF	TGTGCCAGTAACCTAGCGGGAGGAGCTTACAATGAGCAGTTCTTC
TRBV27	NA	NA	TRBJ2-1	CATLGADNEQFF	TGTGCCACCCTAGGAGCGGACAATGAGCAGTTCTTC
TRBV30	NA	once	TRBJ2-7	CAWSLRVTDSPEQYF	TGTGCCTGGAGTCTCCGGGTTACAGACAGCCCGGAGCAGTACTTC
TRBV7-9	NA	NA	TRBJ2-5	CASSPKWETQYF	TGTGCCAGCAGCCCCAAGTGGGAGACCCAGTACTTC
TRBV2	NA	NA	TRBJ1-1	CASSDGEAFF	TGTGCCAGCAGTGACGGTGAAGCTTTCTTT
TRBV7-9	NA	NA	TRBJ2-1	CASSLGTTYNEQFF	TGTGCCAGCAGCTTGGGTACCACCTACAATGAGCAGTTCTTC
TRBV12-3/TRBV12-4	NA	NA	TRBJ1-2	CASSLGTNNYGYTF	TGTGCCAGCAGTTTAGGGACAAACAACTATGGCTACACCTTC